The source of this TCR beta chain is a study of identical twins. Study-level findings and limits: Conclusions were drawn cross-sectionally by statistical analysis, without following the same donors.

This clonotype was seen a handful of times. The antigen is not known. Template switching (which added a universal primer site) was used, and cDNA carried unique molecular identifiers. Each CDR3 protein is one row after TCRdb ran MiXCR on the 5' RACE reads. In the table there are 410,000 or so distinct CDR3 sequences, less than 20% of which are singletons. The specimen was naive T cells sorted from blood. The clonotype originates from a man between 50 and 59 years old in good health.

The CDR3 DNA is TGTGCCATCAGTCCGGGACAGGGGGCTGGGAATCAGCCCCAGCATTTT. It specifies CAISPGQGAGNQPQHF. The V and J genes are TRBV10-3 and TRBJ1-5, with 12 bases identical to TRBD1. From germline, CDR1 is ENHRY and CDR2 SYGVKD. The CDR3 has 16 residues. Trimming removed 5 bases from V and 4 bases from J; junction bases left unmatched: 6.